This T cell receptor beta chain comes out of a study of human T cells and chemical hapten exposure. V was shortened by 5 bases and J by 1 base, with 8 bases between the two germline ends. This CDR3 is 12 amino acids long. CDR1 and CDR2 (germline): SQVTM, ANQGSEA. The study's findings and limits: The study found expanded TCRs formed significantly more large CDR3 similarity clusters than controls.

Each CDR3 protein gets one entry after TCRdb re-called the RACE reads with MiXCR. The table has just under 350,000 distinct CDR3 sequences, around 6.9% seen once; the top ten hold 8% to 9%. Noted time point: patch test 1, 2 weeks after DPC sensitization. Treatment denoted: therapeutic diphenylcyclopropenone sensitization with weekly scalp DPC. Patch tests were applied only after blood draws. Points on this clonotype: What it binds is not known.

The receptor comes from a woman aged 18 to 35 with alopecia areata. Some clones in this sample may be carry-over from other donors' samples. The sample here was whole blood, taken in connection with sensitization to the hapten diphenylcyclopropenone (DPC). The chain uses TRBV29-1 and TRBJ2-5; weak D call: TRBD1 (5 bases). The CDR3 spells CSVQTGQETQYF. The CDR3 DNA follows: TGCAGCGTTCAAACAGGCCAAGAGACCCAGTACTTC.